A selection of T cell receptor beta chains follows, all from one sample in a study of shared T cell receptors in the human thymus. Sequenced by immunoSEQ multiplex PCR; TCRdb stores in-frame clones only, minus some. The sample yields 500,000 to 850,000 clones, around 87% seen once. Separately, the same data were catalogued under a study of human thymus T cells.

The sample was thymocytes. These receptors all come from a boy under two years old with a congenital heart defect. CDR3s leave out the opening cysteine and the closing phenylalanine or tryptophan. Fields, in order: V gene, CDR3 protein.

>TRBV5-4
ASSRTKETQY
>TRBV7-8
ASSLDGPQGDWEQY
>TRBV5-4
ASSLPPLLAGVGTYEQY
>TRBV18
ASSPPYDPTGGSSYNEQF
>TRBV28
ASSQRLRSGVLT
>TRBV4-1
ASSQDGTSGGAELNEQF
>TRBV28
ASSLTMGLAQSSYNEQF
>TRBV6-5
ASRYREGGTEAF
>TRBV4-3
ASSQDVGSYEQY
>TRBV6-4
ASSPTHSGANVLT
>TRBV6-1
ASGRYQPQH
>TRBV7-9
ASSVQWPGPIFSPLH
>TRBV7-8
ASSTADRDHYGYT